This T cell receptor beta chain is from a study of T cell repertoires in cytomegalovirus infection. At the level of the study: Researchers turned to recently identified HLA-C-restricted CMV epitopes as well as well-studied HLA-B-restricted ones.

MiXCR, run by TCRdb on the reads, gives a single entry per CDR3 protein. The data hold 600,000 to 700,000 distinct CDR3 sequences, with around 35% observed a single time. Concerning this clonotype: Its antigen is as yet unknown.

This material consisted of cultured PBMCs, taken from culture after CMV antigen stimulation. The receptor was isolated from a human donor in good health (CMV status not recorded). Some clones in this sample may be carry-over from other donors' samples.

CDR3 coding DNA: TGTGCCAGCAGTATGGAGGTTACGTTACTGACCTATGGCTACACCTTC. Translation gives CASSMEVTLLTYGYTF. This sequence joins TRBV2 and TRBJ1-2; D remains unclear. The CDR3 has 16 amino acids. Germline-derived CDR1 and CDR2 are SNHLY and FYNNEI. V was clipped by 5 bases and J by 4 bases, with 20 bases between them.